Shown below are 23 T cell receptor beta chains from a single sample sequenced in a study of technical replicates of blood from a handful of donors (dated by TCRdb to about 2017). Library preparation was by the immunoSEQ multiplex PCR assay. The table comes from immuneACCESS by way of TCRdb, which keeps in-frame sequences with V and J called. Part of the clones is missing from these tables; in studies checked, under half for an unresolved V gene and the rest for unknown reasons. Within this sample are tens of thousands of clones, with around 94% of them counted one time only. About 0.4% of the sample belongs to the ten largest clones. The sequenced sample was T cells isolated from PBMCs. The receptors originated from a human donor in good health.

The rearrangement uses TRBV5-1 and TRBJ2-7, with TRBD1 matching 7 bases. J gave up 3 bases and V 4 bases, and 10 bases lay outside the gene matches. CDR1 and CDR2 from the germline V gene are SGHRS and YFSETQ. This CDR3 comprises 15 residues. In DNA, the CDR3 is TGCGCCAGCAGCCGGACCGGGACAGAGAGCTACGAGCAGTACTTC. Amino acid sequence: CASSRTGTESYEQYF.

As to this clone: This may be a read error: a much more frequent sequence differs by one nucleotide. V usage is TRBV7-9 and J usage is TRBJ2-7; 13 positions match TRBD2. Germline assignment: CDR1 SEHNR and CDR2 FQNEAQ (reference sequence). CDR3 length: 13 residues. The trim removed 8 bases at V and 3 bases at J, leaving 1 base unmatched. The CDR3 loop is CASGLAGDYEQYF. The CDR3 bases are TGTGCCAGCGGACTAGCGGGAGACTACGAGCAGTACTTC.

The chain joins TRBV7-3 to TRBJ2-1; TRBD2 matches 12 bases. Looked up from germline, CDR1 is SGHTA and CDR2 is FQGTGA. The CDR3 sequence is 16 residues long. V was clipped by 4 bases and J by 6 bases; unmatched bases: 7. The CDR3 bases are TGTGCCAGCAGCTCCGGGACTAGCGGGCTCCTCAATGAGCAGTTCTTC. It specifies CASSSGTSGLLNEQFF. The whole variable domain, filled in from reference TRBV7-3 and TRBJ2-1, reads GAGVSQTPSNKVTEKGKYVELRCDPISGHTALYWYRQSLGQGPEFLIYFQGTGAADDSGLPNDRFFAVRPEGSVSTLKIQRTERGDSAVYLCASSSGTSGLLNEQFFGPGTRLTVL.

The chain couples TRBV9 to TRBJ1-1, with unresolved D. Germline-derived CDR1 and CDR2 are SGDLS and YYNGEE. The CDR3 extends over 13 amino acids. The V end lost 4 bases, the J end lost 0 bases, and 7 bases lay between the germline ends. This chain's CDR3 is CASSFGLNTEAFF. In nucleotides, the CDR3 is TGTGCCAGCAGCTTTGGCCTGAACACTGAAGCTTTCTTT.

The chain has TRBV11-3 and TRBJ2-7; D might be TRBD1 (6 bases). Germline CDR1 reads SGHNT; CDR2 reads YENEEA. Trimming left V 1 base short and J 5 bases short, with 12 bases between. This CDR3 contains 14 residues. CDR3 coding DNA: TGTGCCAGCAGCTTAGTAAGGGGGAATAACGAGCAGTACTTC. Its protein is CASSLVRGNNEQYF.

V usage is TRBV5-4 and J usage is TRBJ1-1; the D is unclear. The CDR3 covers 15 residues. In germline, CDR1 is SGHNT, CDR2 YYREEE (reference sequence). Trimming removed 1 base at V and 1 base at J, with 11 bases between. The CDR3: CASSLSSGKNTEAFF. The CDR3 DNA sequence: TGTGCCAGCAGCTTGTCTTCAGGAAAGAACACTGAAGCTTTCTTT.

The CDR3 DNA reads TGCAGCGCCAGGGGCGGTAACGAGCAGTACTTC. Translation: CSARGGNEQYF. The chain combines TRBV29-1 with TRBJ2-7, with a weak D call TRBD1 (6 bases). V lost 7 bases and J lost 5, with 12 bases in between. The CDR3 is 11 residues long. From germline, CDR1 is SQVTM and CDR2 ANQGSEA.

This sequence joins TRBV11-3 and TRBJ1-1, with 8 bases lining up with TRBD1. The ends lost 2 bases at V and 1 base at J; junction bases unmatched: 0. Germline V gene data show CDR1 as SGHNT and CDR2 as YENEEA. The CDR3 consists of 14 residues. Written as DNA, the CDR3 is TGTGCCAGCAGCTTACAGGGGGCGAACACTGAAGCTTTCTTT. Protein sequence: CASSLQGANTEAFF.

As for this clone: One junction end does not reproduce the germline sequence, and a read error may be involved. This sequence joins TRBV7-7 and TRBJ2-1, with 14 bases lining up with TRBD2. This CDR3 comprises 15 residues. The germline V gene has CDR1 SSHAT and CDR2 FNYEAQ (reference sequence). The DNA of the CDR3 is TGTGCTAGCAGCAGACTAGCGGGAGGGTCAGATGAGCAGTTCTTC. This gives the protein CASSRLAGGSDEQFF.

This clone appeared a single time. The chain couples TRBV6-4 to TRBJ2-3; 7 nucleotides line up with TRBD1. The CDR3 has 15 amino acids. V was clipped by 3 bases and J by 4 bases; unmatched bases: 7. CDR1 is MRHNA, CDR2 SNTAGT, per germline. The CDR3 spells CASSEQRQGADTQYF. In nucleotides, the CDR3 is TGTGCCAGCAGTGAACAACGACAGGGCGCAGATACGCAGTATTTT.

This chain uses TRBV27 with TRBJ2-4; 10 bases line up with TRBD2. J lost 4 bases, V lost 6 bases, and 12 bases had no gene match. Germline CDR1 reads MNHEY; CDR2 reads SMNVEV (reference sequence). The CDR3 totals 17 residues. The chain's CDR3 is CASSSTSSGRSKNIQYF. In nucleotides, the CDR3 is TGTGCCAGCAGCTCCACCTCTAGCGGGAGATCTAAAAACATTCAGTACTTC.

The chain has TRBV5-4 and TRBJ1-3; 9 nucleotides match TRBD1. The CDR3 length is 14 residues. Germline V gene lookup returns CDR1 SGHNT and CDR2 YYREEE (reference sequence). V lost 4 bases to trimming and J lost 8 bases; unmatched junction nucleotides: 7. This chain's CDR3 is CASSDGQGPDTIYF. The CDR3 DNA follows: TGTGCCAGCAGCGACGGACAGGGGCCGGACACCATATATTTT.

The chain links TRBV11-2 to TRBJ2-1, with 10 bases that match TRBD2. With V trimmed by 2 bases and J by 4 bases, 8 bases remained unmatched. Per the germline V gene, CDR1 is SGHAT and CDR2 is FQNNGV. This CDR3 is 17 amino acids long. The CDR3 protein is CASSLLLRTSGYNEQFF. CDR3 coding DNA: TGTGCCAGCAGCTTACTTTTGAGGACTAGCGGATACAATGAGCAGTTCTTC.

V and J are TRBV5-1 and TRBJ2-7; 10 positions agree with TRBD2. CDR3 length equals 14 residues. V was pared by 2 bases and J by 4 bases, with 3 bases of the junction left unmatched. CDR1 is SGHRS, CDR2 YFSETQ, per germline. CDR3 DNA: TGCGCCAGCAGCTTACGAGCGGGAGGGTACGAGCAGTACTTC. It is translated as CASSLRAGGYEQYF.

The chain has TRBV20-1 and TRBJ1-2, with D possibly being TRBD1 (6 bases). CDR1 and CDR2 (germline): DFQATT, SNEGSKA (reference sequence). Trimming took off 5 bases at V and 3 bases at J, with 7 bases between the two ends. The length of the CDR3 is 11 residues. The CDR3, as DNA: TGCAGTGCTTCAGGGGACTATGGCTACACCTTC. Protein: CSASGDYGYTF.

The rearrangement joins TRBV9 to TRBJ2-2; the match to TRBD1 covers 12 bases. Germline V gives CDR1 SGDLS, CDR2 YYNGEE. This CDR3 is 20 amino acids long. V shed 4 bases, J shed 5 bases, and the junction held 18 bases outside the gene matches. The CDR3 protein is CASSPRKRIGDRGRTGELFF. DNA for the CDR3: TGTGCCAGCAGCCCGAGGAAGCGTATCGGGGACAGGGGGCGGACCGGGGAGCTGTTTTTT.

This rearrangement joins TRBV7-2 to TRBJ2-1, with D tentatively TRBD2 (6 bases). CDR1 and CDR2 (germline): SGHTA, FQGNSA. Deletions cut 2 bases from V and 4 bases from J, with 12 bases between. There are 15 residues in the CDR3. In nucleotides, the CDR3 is TGTGCCAGCAGCTTAAACGGAGCGGGTTACAATGAGCAGTTCTTC. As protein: CASSLNGAGYNEQFF. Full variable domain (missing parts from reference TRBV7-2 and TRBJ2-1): GAGVSQSPSNKVTEKGKDVELRCDPISGHTALYWYRQSLGQGLEFLIYFQGNSAPDKSGLPSDRFSAERTGGSVSTLTIQRTQQEDSAVYLCASSLNGAGYNEQFFGPGTRLTVL.

The CDR3 DNA follows: TGTGCCAGCAGCGTCCAGGCGCGGAACACTGAAGCTTTCTTT. It encodes CASSVQARNTEAFF. This chain joins TRBV9 and TRBJ1-1, with D unclear. CDR3 length equals 14 residues. With 2 bases removed from V and 1 base from J, the gap between germline ends came to 9 bases. Looked up from germline, CDR1 is SGDLS and CDR2 is YYNGEE. The complete variable domain, with remaining parts taken from reference TRBV9 and TRBJ1-1, reads DSGVTQTPKHLITATGQRVTLRCSPRSGDLSVYWYQQSLDQGLQFLIQYYNGEERAKGNILERFSAQQFPDLHSELNLSSLELGDSALYFCASSVQARNTEAFFGQGTRLTVV.

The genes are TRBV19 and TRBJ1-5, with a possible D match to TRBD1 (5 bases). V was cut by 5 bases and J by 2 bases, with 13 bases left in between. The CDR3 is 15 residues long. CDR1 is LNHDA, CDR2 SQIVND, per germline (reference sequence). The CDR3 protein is CASSPGHRGNQPQHF. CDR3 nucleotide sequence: TGTGCCAGTAGTCCAGGGCATAGGGGCAATCAGCCCCAGCATTTT.

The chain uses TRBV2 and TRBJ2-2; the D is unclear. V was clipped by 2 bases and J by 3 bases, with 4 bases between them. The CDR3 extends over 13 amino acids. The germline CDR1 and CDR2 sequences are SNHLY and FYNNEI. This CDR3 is CASSERDTGELFF. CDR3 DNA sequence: TGTGCCAGCAGTGAACGCGACACCGGGGAGCTGTTTTTT.

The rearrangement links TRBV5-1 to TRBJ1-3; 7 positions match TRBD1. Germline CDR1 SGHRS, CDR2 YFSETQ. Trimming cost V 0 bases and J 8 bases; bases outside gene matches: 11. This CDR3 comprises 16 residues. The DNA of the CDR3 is TGCGCCAGCAGCTTGGCGTCACCCCAAACAGGGGACACCATATATTTT. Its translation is CASSLASPQTGDTIYF.

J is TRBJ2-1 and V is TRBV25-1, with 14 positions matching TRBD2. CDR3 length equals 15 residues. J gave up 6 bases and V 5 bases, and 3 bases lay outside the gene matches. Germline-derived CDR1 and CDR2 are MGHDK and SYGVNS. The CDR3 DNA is TGTGCCAGCAGTCTAGGACTAGCGGGGGGCAATGAGCAGTTCTTC. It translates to CASSLGLAGGNEQFF. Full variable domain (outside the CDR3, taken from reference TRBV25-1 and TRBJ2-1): EADIYQTPRYLVIGTGKKITLECSQTMGHDKMYWYQQDPGMELHLIHYSYGVNSTEKGDLSSESTVSRIRTEHFPLTLESARPSHTSQYLCASSLGLAGGNEQFFGPGTRLTVL.

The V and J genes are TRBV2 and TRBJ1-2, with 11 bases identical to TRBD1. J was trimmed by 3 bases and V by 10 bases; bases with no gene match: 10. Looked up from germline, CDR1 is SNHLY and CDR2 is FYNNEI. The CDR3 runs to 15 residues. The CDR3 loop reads CAIPTGTGGDYGYTF. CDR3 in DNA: TGTGCCATTCCAACCGGGACAGGGGGGGACTATGGCTACACCTTC.